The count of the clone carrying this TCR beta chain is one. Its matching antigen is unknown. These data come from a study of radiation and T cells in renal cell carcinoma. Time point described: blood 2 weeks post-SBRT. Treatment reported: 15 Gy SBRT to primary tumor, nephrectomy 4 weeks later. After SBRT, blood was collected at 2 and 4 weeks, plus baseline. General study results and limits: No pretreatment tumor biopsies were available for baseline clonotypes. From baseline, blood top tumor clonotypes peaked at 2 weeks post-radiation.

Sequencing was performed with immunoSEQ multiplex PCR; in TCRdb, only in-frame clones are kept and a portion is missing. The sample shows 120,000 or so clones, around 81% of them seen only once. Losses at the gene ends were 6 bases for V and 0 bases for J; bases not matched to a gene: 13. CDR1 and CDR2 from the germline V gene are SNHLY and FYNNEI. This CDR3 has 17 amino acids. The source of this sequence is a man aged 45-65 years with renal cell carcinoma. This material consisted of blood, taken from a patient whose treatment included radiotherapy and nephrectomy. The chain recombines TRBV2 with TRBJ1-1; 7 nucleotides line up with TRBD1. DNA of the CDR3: TGTGCCAGCAGCTACCTAACAACCGGGACAGTGAACACTGAAGCTTTCTTT. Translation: CASSYLTTGTVNTEAFF.